This record covers a single T cell receptor (beta chain). This entry comes from a study of T cells after posttransplantation cyclophosphamide. From germline, CDR1 is SGHDT and CDR2 YYEEEE. There are 16 residues in the CDR3. J was trimmed by 1 base and V by 3 bases; bases with no gene match: 10. Sequencing used immunoSEQ multiplex PCR; TCRdb keeps in-frame clones, though not all of them. The sample consists of around 2,800 clones, 70% to 90% of them appearing once. The gene calls are TRBV5-6 and TRBJ2-7, with 7 bases aligning to TRBD2. The sample comprised CD8+ T cells sorted from PBMCs. The source is a woman in her 50s in good health and a related stem cell transplant donor. The CDR3 here is CASSSYRDGGSYEQYF. The CDR3 coding sequence is TGTGCCAGCAGCTCCTACCGGGACGGGGGGTCCTACGAGCAGTACTTC.